One and the same sample provided the 13 T cell receptor beta chains below, sequenced in a study of T cell changes during pregnancy in multiple sclerosis. Only in-frame clones appear in the TCRdb table, and some are missing; sequencing was by immunoSEQ multiplex PCR. Seen here are fewer than 65,000 clones, 90% to 95% observed once, and the top ten hold approximately 0.39%. The source material was CD4+ T cells from peripheral blood mononuclear cells, sampled after pregnancy. All receptors derive from a female donor with multiple sclerosis, enrolled in a pregnancy study.

CDR3: CASSLTDRGPETQYF. The CDR3 DNA sequence: TGTGCCAGCAGCTTGACGGACAGGGGGCCGGAGACCCAGTACTTC. The chain has TRBV5-4 and TRBJ2-5; 11 bases fit TRBD1. The germline gives CDR1 SGHNT, CDR2 YYREEE (reference sequence). Trimming took 1 base from V and 5 from J; bases not matched to a gene: 4. The CDR3 is 15 residues long.

The V gene is TRBV29-1, the J gene TRBJ2-3; D possibly corresponds to TRBD1 (5 bases). The germline CDR1 and CDR2 sequences are SQVTM and ANQGSEA. This CDR3 spans 13 amino acids. V shed 7 bases and J shed 2 bases, with 13 bases lying between them. CDR3 DNA: TGCAGCGCAGATGTGGGGCACACAGATACGCAGTATTTT. Encoded protein: CSADVGHTDTQYF.

The J gene is TRBJ2-1, the V gene TRBV28, with D maybe TRBD1 (6 bases). Germline assignment: CDR1 MDHEN and CDR2 SYDVKM. The CDR3 is made up of 17 amino acids. Trimming stripped 3 bases from V and 0 bases from J, with 15 bases between. The CDR3 spells CASSFGDTRSSYNEQFF. The CDR3 DNA is TGTGCCAGCAGTTTCGGGGACACCCGGAGCTCCTACAATGAGCAGTTCTTC.

V gene TRBV6-1 combines with J gene TRBJ1-1, with 7 positions matching TRBD1. Trimming at V came to 6 bases and at J to 8 bases, leaving 9 bases not matched to a gene. CDR1 MNHNS and CDR2 SASEGT come from the germline V gene. This CDR3 spans 13 amino acids. The CDR3 DNA reads TGTGCCAGCAGGGGCTACAGGGGTAGGGAAGCTTTCTTT. As protein: CASRGYRGREAFF.

This chain joins TRBV6-1 and TRBJ2-7, with D tentatively TRBD2 (5 bases). CDR1 MNHNS and CDR2 SASEGT come from the germline V gene. The CDR3 runs 12 residues. V lost 2 bases and J lost 5, with 7 bases in between. CDR3 nucleotide sequence: TGTGCCAGCAGTGAATGGAGGAACGAGCAGTACTTC. Residues: CASSEWRNEQYF.

CDR3 sequence reads: CASSDRGLTEAFF. The CDR3 DNA is TGTGCCAGCAGTGACAGGGGGCTCACTGAAGCTTTCTTT. The rearrangement links TRBV2 to TRBJ1-1; 8 bases match TRBD1. The V segment lost 3 bases and the J segment 4 bases; nucleotides outside the gene matches: 1. This CDR3 has 13 residues. Looked up from germline, CDR1 is SNHLY and CDR2 is FYNNEI.

This clone was observed once. This chain joins TRBV7-3 and TRBJ1-1; tentative D call: TRBD1 (5 bases). Trimming pared 3 bases from V and 4 bases from J, leaving 6 bases between. The germline V gene has CDR1 SGHTA and CDR2 FQGTGA. CDR3 length: 12 residues. This chain's CDR3 is CASSFRVTEAFF. CDR3 DNA sequence: TGTGCCAGCAGCTTCAGGGTCACTGAAGCTTTCTTT. The full variable domain, completed using reference TRBV7-3 and TRBJ1-1, is GAGVSQTPSNKVTEKGKYVELRCDPISGHTALYWYRQSLGQGPEFLIYFQGTGAADDSGLPNDRFFAVRPEGSVSTLKIQRTERGDSAVYLCASSFRVTEAFFGQGTRLTVV.

This chain links TRBV7-9 with TRBJ1-2; 9 bases align to TRBD1. CDR1 SEHNR and CDR2 FQNEAQ come from the germline V gene (reference sequence). The CDR3 extends over 14 amino acids. V trimming: 5 bases; J trimming: 8 bases; junction bases outside the gene matches: 9. The CDR3 coding sequence is TGTGCCAGCAGCCGACAGGGGGGGAAGCGGGGCTACACCTTC. Its translation is CASSRQGGKRGYTF.

The chain links TRBV30 to TRBJ1-1, with D unresolved. The CDR3 extends over 17 amino acids. Germline V gene data show CDR1 as GTSNPN and CDR2 as SVGIG (reference sequence). V lost 0 bases to trimming and J lost 2 bases, with 19 bases between them. CDR3 protein: CAWSVLWRGQPNTEAFF. For the CDR3, the DNA is TGTGCCTGGAGTGTATTGTGGCGCGGGCAGCCAAACACTGAAGCTTTCTTT.

The chain combines TRBV7-8 with TRBJ1-5; TRBD1 matches at 8 bases. Germline lookup yields CDR1 SGHVS and CDR2 FQNEAQ. V was clipped by 5 bases and J by 8 bases; unmatched bases: 5. The CDR3 has 13 amino acids. The DNA for the CDR3 is TGTGCCAGCAGCCGGACAGGGAGGGAGCCCCAGCATTTT. Translated, it gives CASSRTGREPQHF.

The chain uses TRBV5-1 and TRBJ1-3; D might be TRBD1 (5 bases). This CDR3 comprises 15 residues. CDR1 is SGHRS, CDR2 YFSETQ, per germline. V lost 0 bases to trimming and J lost 4 bases, with 11 bases between them. CDR3 amino acids: CASSLATGAGNTIYF. The DNA for the CDR3 is TGCGCCAGCAGCTTGGCCACAGGAGCAGGAAACACCATATATTTT.

The J gene is TRBJ2-2, the V gene TRBV5-4, with TRBD2 as a possible D gene (5 bases). The CDR3 sequence is 15 residues long. Per the germline V gene, CDR1 is SGHNT and CDR2 is YYREEE (reference sequence). The ends were cut back, 0 bases at V and 2 bases at J, with 8 bases in the middle. CDR3 loop: CASSLAGLNTGELFF. The DNA of the CDR3 is TGTGCCAGCAGCTTGGCCGGACTTAACACCGGGGAGCTGTTTTTT.

The chain uses TRBV7-2 and TRBJ2-7; perhaps TRBD1 as D (5 bases). The V end lost 1 base, the J end lost 6 bases, and 10 bases lay between the germline ends. From germline, CDR1 is SGHTA and CDR2 FQGNSA. This CDR3 has 13 residues. The CDR3 nucleotides read TGTGCCAGCAGCTTAGGTCAGGGCGCCGAGCAGTACTTC. Protein sequence: CASSLGQGAEQYF. The whole variable domain, filled in from reference TRBV7-2 and TRBJ2-7, reads GAGVSQSPSNKVTEKGKDVELRCDPISGHTALYWYRQSLGQGLEFLIYFQGNSAPDKSGLPSDRFSAERTGGSVSTLTIQRTQQEDSAVYLCASSLGQGAEQYFGPGTRLTVT.